This T cell receptor beta chain was captured by sequencing in a study of blood T cell repertoires in COVID-19. The wider study: Some COVID-19 samples were acute and others convalescent; all came from the United States, Italy and Spain. The cDNA or gDNA used as material had been derived from T cells, B-cell-depleted T cells, or PBMCs.

Germline CDR1 reads SGHRS; CDR2 reads YFSETQ. The length of the CDR3 is 13 residues. Trimming pared 4 bases from V and 3 bases from J, leaving 10 bases between. Notes on this clone: This sample also contains other DNA sequences that code for the same CDR3.

Source study methods: Cell counts per sample came from amplifying reference gene primers. Profiling relied on immunoSEQ multiplex PCR, and the TCRdb table lists in-frame clones only, not all of them. The V and J calls and clone size come from that table; D and trimming were worked out from the DNA. The sample shows some 200,000 clones, around 84% of them seen only once. The receptor was derived from a woman aged 55-69 years who had recovered from COVID-19. The chain carries TRBV5-1 and TRBJ1-2; TRBD1 is a possible D gene (5 bases). Sequences were obtained from peripheral blood. The CDR3, as DNA: TGCGCCAGCAGCCCGGAAGGGGACTATGGCTACACCTTC. Translating gives CASSPEGDYGYTF. The whole variable domain, remainder taken from reference TRBV5-1 and TRBJ1-2, is KAGVTQTPRYLIKTRGQQVTLSCSPISGHRSVSWYQQTPGQGLQFLFEYFSETQRNKGNFPGRFSGRQFSNSRSEMNVSTLELGDSALYLCASSPEGDYGYTFGSGTRLTVV.